Here is one T cell receptor beta chain with its context. Its antigen is as yet unknown. TCRdb passed the RT-PCR reads through MiXCR, listing each CDR3 protein once. The sample yields roughly 700,000 distinct CDR3 sequences, 14% seen once. This record comes from a study of response to subunit inactivated influenza vaccine. Study results and limitations: With each seasonal influenza vaccination, the authors suggested, few new T cells are recruited.

Germline V gives CDR1 LGHDT, CDR2 YNNKEL (reference sequence). CDR3 length: 16 residues. Losses at the gene ends were 5 bases for V and 7 bases for J; bases not matched to a gene: 11. This chain links TRBV3-1 with TRBJ2-1; 10 bases match TRBD2. The TCR originated in a man in his fifties who received an inactivated influenza vaccine. This material consisted of PBMCs from blood, taken approximately 15 days before vaccination. In nucleotides, the CDR3 is TGTGCCAGCAGCTCCCGAAGCGGGGGGGCGGGAAATGAGCAGTTCTTC. Translated, it gives CASSSRSGGAGNEQFF.